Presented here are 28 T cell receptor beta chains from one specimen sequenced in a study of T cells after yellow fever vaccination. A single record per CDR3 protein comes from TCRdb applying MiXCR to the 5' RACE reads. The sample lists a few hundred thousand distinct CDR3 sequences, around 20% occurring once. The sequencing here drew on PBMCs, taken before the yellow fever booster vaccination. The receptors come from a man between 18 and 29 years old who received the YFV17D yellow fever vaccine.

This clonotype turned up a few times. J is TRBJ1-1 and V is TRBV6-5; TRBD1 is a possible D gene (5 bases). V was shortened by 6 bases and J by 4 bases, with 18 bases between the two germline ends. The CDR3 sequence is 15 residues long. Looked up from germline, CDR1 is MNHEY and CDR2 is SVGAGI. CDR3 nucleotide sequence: TGTGCCAGCAGCAGCGGCGGGGCCCGGGGCACTGAAGCTTTCTTT. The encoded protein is CASSSGGARGTEAFF.

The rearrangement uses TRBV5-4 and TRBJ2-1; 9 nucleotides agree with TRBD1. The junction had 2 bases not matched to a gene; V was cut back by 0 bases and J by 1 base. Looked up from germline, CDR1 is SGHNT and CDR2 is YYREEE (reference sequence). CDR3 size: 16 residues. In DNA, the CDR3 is TGTGCCAGCAGCTTGGACAGGGGGCAATCCTACAATGAGCAGTTCTTC. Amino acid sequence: CASSLDRGQSYNEQFF.

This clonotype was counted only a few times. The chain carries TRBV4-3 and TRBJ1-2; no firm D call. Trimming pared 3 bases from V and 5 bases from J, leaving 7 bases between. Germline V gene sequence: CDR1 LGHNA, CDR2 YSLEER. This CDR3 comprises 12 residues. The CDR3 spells CASSQGLYGYTF. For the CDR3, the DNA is TGCGCCAGCAGCCAGGGCCTTTATGGCTACACCTTC.

For the CDR3, the DNA is TGCGCCAGCAGTTCCGAAAGGGGAATGAACACTGAAGCTTTCTTT. It specifies CASSSERGMNTEAFF. This chain connects TRBV10-2 to TRBJ1-1, with D perhaps matching TRBD1 (5 bases). The CDR3 is made up of 15 amino acids. V was pared by 5 bases and J by 0 bases, with 13 bases between. CDR1 is WSHSY and CDR2 is SAAADI in the germline V gene.

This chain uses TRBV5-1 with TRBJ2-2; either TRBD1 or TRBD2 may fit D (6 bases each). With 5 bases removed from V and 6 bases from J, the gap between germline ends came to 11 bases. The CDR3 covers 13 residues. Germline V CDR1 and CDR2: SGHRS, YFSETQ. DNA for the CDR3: TGCGCCAGCAGTTACGGGGGCTCCGGGGAGCTGTTTTTT. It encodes CASSYGGSGELFF.

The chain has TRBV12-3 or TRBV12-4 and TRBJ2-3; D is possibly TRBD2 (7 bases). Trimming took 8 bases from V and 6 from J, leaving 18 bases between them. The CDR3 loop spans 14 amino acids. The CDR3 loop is CASALGGAEDTQYF. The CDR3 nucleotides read TGTGCCAGCGCGCTTGGGGGGGCCGAGGATACGCAGTATTTT.

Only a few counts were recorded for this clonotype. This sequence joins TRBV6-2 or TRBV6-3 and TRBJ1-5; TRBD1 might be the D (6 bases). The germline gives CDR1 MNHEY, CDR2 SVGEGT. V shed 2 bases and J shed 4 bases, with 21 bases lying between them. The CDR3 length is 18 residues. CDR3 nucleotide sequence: TGTGCCAGCAGTTACAGAGGGTACGGGACAAGGCAAAATCAGCCCCAGCATTTT. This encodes CASSYRGYGTRQNQPQHF.

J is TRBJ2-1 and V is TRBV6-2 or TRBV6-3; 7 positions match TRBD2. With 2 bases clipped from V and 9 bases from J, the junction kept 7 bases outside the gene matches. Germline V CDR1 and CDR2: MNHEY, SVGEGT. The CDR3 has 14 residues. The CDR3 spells CASSYGGGGGEQFF. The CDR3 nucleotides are TGTGCCAGCAGTTACGGTGGGGGGGGTGGTGAGCAGTTCTTC.

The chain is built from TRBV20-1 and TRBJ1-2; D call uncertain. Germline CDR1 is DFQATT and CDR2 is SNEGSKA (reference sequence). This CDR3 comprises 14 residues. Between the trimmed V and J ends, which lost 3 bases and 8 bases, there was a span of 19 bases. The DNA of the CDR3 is TGCAGTGCTAGGGCACAGTTGGTTTCCCAGGGCTACACCTTC. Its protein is CSARAQLVSQGYTF.

The CDR3: CASSFRGYNPIEQYV. For the CDR3, the DNA is TGTGCCAGCAGCTTTAGGGGATACAATCCCATCGAGCAGTACGTC. The gene calls are TRBV5-6 and TRBJ2-7; D is perhaps TRBD1 (5 bases). Trimming took 2 bases from V and 6 from J, leaving 18 bases between them. CDR3 length equals 15 residues. Germline CDR1 reads SGHDT; CDR2 reads YYEEEE.

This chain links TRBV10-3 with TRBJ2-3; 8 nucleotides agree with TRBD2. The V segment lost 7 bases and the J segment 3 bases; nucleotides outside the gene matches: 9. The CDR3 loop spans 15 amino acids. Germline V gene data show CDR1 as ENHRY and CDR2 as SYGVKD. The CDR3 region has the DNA TGTGCCATCACCGACCGGGGGGGGAGGACAGATACGCAGTATTTT. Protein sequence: CAITDRGGRTDTQYF.

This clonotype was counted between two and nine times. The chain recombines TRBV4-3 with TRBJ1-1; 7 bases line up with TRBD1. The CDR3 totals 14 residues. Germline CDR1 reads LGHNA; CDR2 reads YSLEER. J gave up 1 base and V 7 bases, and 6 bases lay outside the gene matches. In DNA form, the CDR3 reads TGCGCCAGCACCGTCGACAGGGCGAACACTGAAGCTTTCTTT. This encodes CASTVDRANTEAFF.

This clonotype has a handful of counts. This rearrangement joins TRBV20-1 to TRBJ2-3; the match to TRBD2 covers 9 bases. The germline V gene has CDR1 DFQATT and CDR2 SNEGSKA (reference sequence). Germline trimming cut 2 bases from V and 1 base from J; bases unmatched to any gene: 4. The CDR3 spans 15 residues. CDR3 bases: TGCAGTGCTAGAAAATCTAGCGGGGGCACAGATACGCAGTATTTT. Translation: CSARKSSGGTDTQYF.

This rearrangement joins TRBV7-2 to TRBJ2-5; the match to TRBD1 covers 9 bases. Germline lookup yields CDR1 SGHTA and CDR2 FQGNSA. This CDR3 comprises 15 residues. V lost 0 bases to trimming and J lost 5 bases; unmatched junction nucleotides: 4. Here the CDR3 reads CASSLATGGGETQYF. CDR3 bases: TGTGCCAGCAGCTTAGCCACAGGGGGCGGGGAGACCCAGTACTTC.

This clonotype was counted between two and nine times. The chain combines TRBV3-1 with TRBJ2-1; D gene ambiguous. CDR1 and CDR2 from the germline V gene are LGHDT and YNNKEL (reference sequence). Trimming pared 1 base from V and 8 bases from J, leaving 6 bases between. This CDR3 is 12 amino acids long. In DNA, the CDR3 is TGTGCCAGCAGCCAAGCGCTCGATGAGCAGTTCTTC. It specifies CASSQALDEQFF.

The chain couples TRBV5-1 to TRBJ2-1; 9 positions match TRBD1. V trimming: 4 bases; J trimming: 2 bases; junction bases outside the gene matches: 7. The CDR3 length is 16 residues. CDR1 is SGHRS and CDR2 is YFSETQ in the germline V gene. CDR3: CASSRSTGGAYNEQFF. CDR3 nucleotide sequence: TGCGCCAGCAGCCGATCGACAGGGGGGGCCTACAATGAGCAGTTCTTC.

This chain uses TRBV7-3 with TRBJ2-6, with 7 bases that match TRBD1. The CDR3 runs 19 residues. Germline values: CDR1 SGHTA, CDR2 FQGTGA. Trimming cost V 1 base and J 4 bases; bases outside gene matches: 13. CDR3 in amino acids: CASSLNDRAQFSGANVLTF. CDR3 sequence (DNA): TGTGCCAGCAGCTTAAACGACAGGGCGCAGTTTTCCGGGGCCAACGTCCTGACTTTC.

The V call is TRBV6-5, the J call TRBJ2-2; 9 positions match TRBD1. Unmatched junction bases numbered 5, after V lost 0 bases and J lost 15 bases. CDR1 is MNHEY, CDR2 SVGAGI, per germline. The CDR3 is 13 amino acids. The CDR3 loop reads CASSYSGTGTVFF. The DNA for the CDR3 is TGTGCCAGCAGTTACTCGGGGACAGGGACGGTGTTTTTT.

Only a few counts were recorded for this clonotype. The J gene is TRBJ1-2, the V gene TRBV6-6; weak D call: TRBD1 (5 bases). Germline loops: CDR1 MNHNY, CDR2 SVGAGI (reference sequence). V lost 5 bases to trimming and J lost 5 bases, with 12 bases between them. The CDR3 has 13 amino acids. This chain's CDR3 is CASSREQAYGYTF. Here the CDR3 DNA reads TGTGCCAGCAGTAGAGAACAGGCATATGGCTACACCTTC.

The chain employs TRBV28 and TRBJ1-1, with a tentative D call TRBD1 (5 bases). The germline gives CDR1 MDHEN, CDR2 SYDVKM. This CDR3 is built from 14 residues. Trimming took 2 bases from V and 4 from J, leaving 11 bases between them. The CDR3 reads CASSLRRRGTEAFF. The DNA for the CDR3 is TGTGCCAGCAGTTTAAGGCGGAGGGGCACTGAAGCTTTCTTT.

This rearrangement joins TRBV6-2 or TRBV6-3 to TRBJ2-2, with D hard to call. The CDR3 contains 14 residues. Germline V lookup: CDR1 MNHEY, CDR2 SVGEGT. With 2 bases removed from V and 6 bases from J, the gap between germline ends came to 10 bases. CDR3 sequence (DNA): TGTGCCAGCAGTTACCTGGGTACGGCCGGGGAGCTGTTTTTT. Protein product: CASSYLGTAGELFF.

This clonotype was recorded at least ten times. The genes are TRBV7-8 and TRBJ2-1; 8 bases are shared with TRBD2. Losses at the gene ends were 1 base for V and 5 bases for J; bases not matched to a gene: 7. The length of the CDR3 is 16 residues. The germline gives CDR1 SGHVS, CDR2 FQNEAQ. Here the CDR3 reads CASSLVAGLGNNEQFF. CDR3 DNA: TGTGCCAGCAGCTTAGTAGCGGGACTGGGAAACAATGAGCAGTTCTTC.

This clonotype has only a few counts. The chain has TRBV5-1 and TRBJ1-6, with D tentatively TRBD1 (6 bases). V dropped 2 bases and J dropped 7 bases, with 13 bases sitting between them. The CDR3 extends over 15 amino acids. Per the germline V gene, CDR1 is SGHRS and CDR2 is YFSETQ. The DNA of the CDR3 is TGCGCCAGCAGCTTACAGGGACTCCCAAATTCACCCCTCCACTTT. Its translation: CASSLQGLPNSPLHF.

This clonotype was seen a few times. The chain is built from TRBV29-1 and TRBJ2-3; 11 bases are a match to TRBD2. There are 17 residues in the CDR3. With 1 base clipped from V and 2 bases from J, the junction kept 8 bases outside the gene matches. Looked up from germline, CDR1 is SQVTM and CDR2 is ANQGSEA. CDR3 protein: CSVEGRMGLAATDTQYF. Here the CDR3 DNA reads TGCAGCGTTGAAGGCCGTATGGGACTAGCGGCCACAGATACGCAGTATTTT.

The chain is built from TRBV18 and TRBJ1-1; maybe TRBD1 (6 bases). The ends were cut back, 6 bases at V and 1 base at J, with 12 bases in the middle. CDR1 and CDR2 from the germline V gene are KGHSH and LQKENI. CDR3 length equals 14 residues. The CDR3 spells CASSPGQQNTEAFF. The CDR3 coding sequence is TGTGCCAGCTCCCCCGGACAGCAGAACACTGAAGCTTTCTTT.

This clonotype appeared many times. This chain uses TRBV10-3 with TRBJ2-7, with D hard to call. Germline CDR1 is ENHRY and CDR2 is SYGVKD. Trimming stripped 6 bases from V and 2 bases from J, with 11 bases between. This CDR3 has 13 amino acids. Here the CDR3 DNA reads TGTGCCATCAGCGGTACGTCACCCTACGAGCAGTACGTC. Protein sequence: CAISGTSPYEQYV.

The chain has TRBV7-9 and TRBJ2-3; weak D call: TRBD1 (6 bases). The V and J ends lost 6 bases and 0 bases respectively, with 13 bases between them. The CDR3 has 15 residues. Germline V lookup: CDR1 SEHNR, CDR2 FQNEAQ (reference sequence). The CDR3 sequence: CASRSGTPSTDTQYF. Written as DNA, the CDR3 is TGTGCCAGCAGATCCGGGACACCAAGCACAGATACGCAGTATTTT.

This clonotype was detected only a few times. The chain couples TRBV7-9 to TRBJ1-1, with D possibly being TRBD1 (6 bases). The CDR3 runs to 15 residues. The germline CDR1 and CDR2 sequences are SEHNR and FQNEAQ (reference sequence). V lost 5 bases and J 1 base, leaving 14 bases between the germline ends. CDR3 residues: CASSETTGKNTEAFF. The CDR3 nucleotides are TGTGCCAGCAGCGAAACCACAGGGAAGAACACTGAAGCTTTCTTT. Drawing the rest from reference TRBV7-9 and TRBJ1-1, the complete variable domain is DTGVSQNPRHKITKRGQNVTFRCDPISEHNRLYWYRQTLGQGPEFLTYFQNEAQLEKSRLLSDRFSAERPKGSFSTLEIQRTEQGDSAMYLCASSETTGKNTEAFFGQGTRLTVV.